The 19 T cell receptor beta chains listed next were all sequenced from one sample in a study of T cell responses to AZD1222 COVID-19 vaccine. The repertoire was sequenced with immunoSEQ multiplex PCR; TCRdb's copy has only in-frame clones and lacks some. The sample records some 100,000 clones, about 87% being singletons. Specimen: peripheral blood, collected on day 0 of AZD1222 vaccination. The receptors derive from an adult in good health.

The rearrangement uses TRBV7-7 and TRBJ1-1; possibly TRBD1 for D (5 bases). V gave up 5 bases and J gave up 4 bases, with 11 bases separating them. Germline V gene data show CDR1 as SSHAT and CDR2 as FNYEAQ (reference sequence). The CDR3 is 13 residues long. The CDR3 DNA is TGTGCCAGCAGCCCCGACACAGGCACTGAAGCTTTCTTT. Translation: CASSPDTGTEAFF.

V usage is TRBV6-5 and J usage is TRBJ1-2; D not certain. Trimming took 0 bases from V and 8 from J, leaving 10 bases between them. The germline CDR1 and CDR2 sequences are MNHEY and SVGAGI. This CDR3 contains 13 residues. The CDR3 is CASSYSQIRGYTF. CDR3 in DNA: TGTGCCAGCAGTTACTCCCAGATCCGAGGCTACACCTTC.

In its sample, this clone was seen once. V gene TRBV3-1 (or the pseudogene TRBV3-2) combines with J gene TRBJ1-2, with D possibly TRBD1 on 6 matching bases. The V and J ends lost 0 bases and 2 bases respectively, with 13 bases between them. CDR3 length equals 16 residues. CDR1 is LGHDT and CDR2 is YNNKEL in the germline V gene (reference sequence). The CDR3 nucleotides are TGTGCCAGCAGCCAAGATTTGGCAACAGGGAACTATGGCTACACCTTC. It encodes CASSQDLATGNYGYTF.

This chain uses TRBV6-4 with TRBJ1-2; D gene uncertain. This CDR3 is 13 amino acids long. The germline V gene encodes CDR1 MRHNA and CDR2 SNTAGT. Trimming left V 0 bases short and J 8 bases short, with 10 bases between. The DNA of the CDR3 is TGTGCCAGCAGTGACTCTACGATTAACGGCTACACCTTC. It translates to CASSDSTINGYTF.

This CDR3 is CASSIRASGRNYEQYF. For the CDR3, the DNA is TGTGCCAGTAGTATCCGTGCGAGCGGCCGCAACTACGAGCAGTACTTC. The V and J genes are TRBV19 and TRBJ2-7; D is possibly TRBD2 (5 bases). Germline values: CDR1 LNHDA, CDR2 SQIVND (reference sequence). This CDR3 spans 16 amino acids. V was cut by 3 bases and J by 3 bases, with 18 bases left in between. The full variable domain, in which reference TRBV19 and TRBJ2-7 provide the parts outside the CDR3, is DGGITQSPKYLFRKEGQNVTLSCEQNLNHDAMYWYRQDPGQGLRLIYYSQIVNDFQKGDIAEGYSVSREKKESFPLTVTSAQKNPTAFYLCASSIRASGRNYEQYFGPGTRLTVT.

The chain has TRBV7-9 and TRBJ2-7; perhaps TRBD2 as D (5 bases). V lost 4 bases and J 5 bases, leaving 9 bases between the germline ends. CDR1 is SEHNR and CDR2 is FQNEAQ in the germline V gene (reference sequence). This CDR3 contains 12 residues. CDR3 amino acids: CASSSDFNEQYF. The CDR3 DNA sequence: TGTGCCAGCAGCTCGGACTTTAACGAGCAGTACTTC.

The chain joins TRBV7-6 to TRBJ2-1; 7 positions match TRBD2. With 5 bases clipped from V and 0 bases from J, the junction kept 10 bases outside the gene matches. CDR1 SGHVS and CDR2 FNYEAQ come from the germline V gene. This CDR3 contains 17 residues. The CDR3 region is CASSLHPGGSSYNEQFF. The CDR3 nucleotides are TGTGCCAGCAGCCTACACCCCGGGGGGAGCTCCTACAATGAGCAGTTCTTC.

CDR3 coding DNA: TGTGCCAGCAGTTTTAGGGGGAACACTGAAGCTTTCTTT. Translating gives CASSFRGNTEAFF. The chain combines TRBV12-3 or TRBV12-4 with TRBJ1-1; tentative D call: TRBD1 (5 bases). The CDR3 is 13 residues long. The V end was cut by 3 bases, the J end by 1 base, with 6 bases between.

The CDR3 reads CSASSSGFSYEQYF. DNA for the CDR3: TGCAGTGCTAGTTCGAGCGGGTTCTCCTACGAGCAGTACTTC. The gene calls are TRBV20-1 and TRBJ2-7; D possibly corresponds to TRBD2 (6 bases). V shed 3 bases and J shed 0 bases, with 12 bases lying between them. This CDR3 is 14 amino acids long. Germline assignment: CDR1 DFQATT and CDR2 SNEGSKA (reference sequence).

The rearrangement links TRBV18 to TRBJ1-5; D is unclear. From germline, CDR1 is KGHSH and CDR2 LQKENI. This CDR3 contains 17 residues. Trimming cost V 4 bases and J 0 bases, with 16 bases left between them. The CDR3 protein is CASSQKKAVDSNQPQHF. The CDR3 bases are TGTGCCAGCTCACAAAAAAAAGCAGTAGATAGCAATCAGCCCCAGCATTTT.

This clone showed up just a few times. The V call is TRBV10-3, the J call TRBJ2-1; TRBD2 aligns across 8 bases. Trimming cost V 0 bases and J 3 bases; bases outside gene matches: 10. The CDR3 length is 18 residues. The germline gives CDR1 ENHRY, CDR2 SYGVKD. The CDR3 DNA reads TGTGCCATCAGTGAGTCGTCCGGAGCGGGAGCCGTCTACAATGAGCAGTTCTTC. Its translation is CAISESSGAGAVYNEQFF.

The V gene is TRBV2, the J gene TRBJ1-2; D remains unclear. This CDR3 is 12 amino acids long. Deletions cut 5 bases from V and 3 bases from J, with 7 bases between. Germline CDR1 reads SNHLY; CDR2 reads FYNNEI. The CDR3 DNA is TGTGCCAGCAGTAACGGGGACTATGGCTACACCTTC. Its translation is CASSNGDYGYTF. The variable domain in full, with the rest retrieved from reference TRBV2 and TRBJ1-2, is EPEVTQTPSHQVTQMGQEVILRCVPISNHLYFYWYRQILGQKVEFLVSFYNNEISEKSEIFDDQFSVERPDGSNFTLKIRSTKLEDSAMYFCASSNGDYGYTFGSGTRLTVV.

For the CDR3, the DNA is TGTGCCAGCACCTGGGAGGGGGCGCGCAGCACTGAAGCTTTCTTT. Protein sequence: CASTWEGARSTEAFF. The chain couples TRBV5-5 to TRBJ1-1; 7 bases are shared with TRBD1. The CDR3 covers 15 residues. Germline loops: CDR1 SGHKS, CDR2 YYEKEE (reference sequence). V gave up 6 bases and J gave up 4 bases; unmatched junction bases: 12.

In its sample, this clone was seen once. The CDR3, as DNA: TGTGCCAGCAGCCCTGGGGGGGCTCTAAACTACGAGCAGTACTTC. Amino acid sequence: CASSPGGALNYEQYF. V usage is TRBV9 and J usage is TRBJ2-7; D possibly corresponds to TRBD2 (7 bases). V dropped 4 bases and J dropped 3 bases, with 17 bases sitting between them. The CDR3 runs to 15 residues. CDR1 is SGDLS, CDR2 YYNGEE, per germline. Drawing the rest from reference TRBV9 and TRBJ2-7, the complete variable domain is DSGVTQTPKHLITATGQRVTLRCSPRSGDLSVYWYQQSLDQGLQFLIQYYNGEERAKGNILERFSAQQFPDLHSELNLSSLELGDSALYFCASSPGGALNYEQYFGPGTRLTVT.

The chain is built from TRBV3-1 (or the pseudogene TRBV3-2) and TRBJ1-1; D unresolved. The CDR3 runs 16 residues. Germline V gene data show CDR1 as LGHDT and CDR2 as YNNKEL (reference sequence). The V gene lost 2 bases and the J gene lost 3 bases, with 16 bases spanning the gap. The CDR3 protein is CASSQLERTLDTEAFF. The CDR3 DNA follows: TGTGCCAGCAGCCAATTGGAGAGGACTCTTGACACTGAAGCTTTCTTT.

The gene calls are TRBV7-8 and TRBJ2-7; D is undetermined. Deletions cut 3 bases from V and 3 bases from J, with 12 bases between. CDR3 length: 14 residues. Germline V CDR1 and CDR2: SGHVS, FQNEAQ. Here the CDR3 reads CASSLDGKDYEQYF. CDR3 sequence (DNA): TGTGCCAGCAGCTTGGATGGTAAAGACTACGAGCAGTACTTC.

V is TRBV28 and J is TRBJ1-2; D ambiguous. Trimming pared 3 bases from V and 2 bases from J, leaving 7 bases between. There are 13 residues in the CDR3. From germline, CDR1 is MDHEN and CDR2 SYDVKM. The CDR3 nucleotides are TGTGCCAGCAGTTTCGCGGAAAACTATGGCTACACCTTC. Translated, it gives CASSFAENYGYTF.

This clone came up once. The chain couples TRBV9 to TRBJ1-2, with 7 bases that match TRBD1. There are 13 residues in the CDR3. The germline CDR1 and CDR2 sequences are SGDLS and YYNGEE. The junction had 3 bases not matched to a gene; V was cut back by 4 bases and J by 3 bases. CDR3 region: CASSQTGYYGYTF. The CDR3 bases are TGTGCCAGCAGCCAGACAGGGTACTATGGCTACACCTTC.

CDR3 bases: TGCGCCAGCAGCTTGGAAGGGCAGCCGAGCTATGGCTACACCTTC. It is translated as CASSLEGQPSYGYTF. The V call is TRBV5-1, the J call TRBJ1-2; D is undetermined. The CDR3 is made up of 15 amino acids. The germline V and J ends were trimmed by 0 bases and 4 bases, with 13 bases remaining between them. Germline-derived CDR1 and CDR2 are SGHRS and YFSETQ.